Following are 20 T cell receptor beta chains from one sample sequenced in a study of T-cell memory formation after mild COVID-19. TCRdb called the 5' RACE reads again in MiXCR, with one record for every CDR3 protein. The repertoire holds 300,000 or so distinct CDR3 sequences, with about 16% as singletons. The source material was PBMCs or a T cell subset sorted from them (not recorded which). These receptors came from a man between 18 and 35 years old who had mild COVID-19 (a few samples of this study predate the infection). Cell type and time point are not known.

The V call is TRBV6-2 or TRBV6-3, the J call TRBJ2-7; D might be TRBD2 (5 bases). V gave up 6 bases and J gave up 4 bases, with 22 bases separating them. Per the germline V gene, CDR1 is MNHEY and CDR2 is SVGEGT. The CDR3 loop spans 16 amino acids. The CDR3 DNA follows: TGTGCCAGCAGCTTAAACAAGAATCGGGGTGGATACGAGCAGTACGTC. It encodes CASSLNKNRGGYEQYV.

This clonotype showed up just a few times. The J gene is TRBJ1-1, the V gene TRBV7-8; 9 nucleotides line up with TRBD1. CDR3 length: 15 amino acids. After removal of 2 bases from V and 4 bases from J, the junction contained 5 bases not matched to a gene. Looked up from germline, CDR1 is SGHVS and CDR2 is FQNEAQ. This CDR3 reads CASSLTGQGGTEAFF. CDR3 coding DNA: TGTGCCAGCAGCTTAACGGGACAGGGTGGCACTGAAGCTTTCTTT.

This sequence joins TRBV20-1 and TRBJ2-5, with TRBD2 matching 13 bases. CDR1 is DFQATT, CDR2 SNEGSKA, per germline (reference sequence). This CDR3 is built from 14 residues. Unmatched junction bases numbered 8, after V lost 6 bases and J lost 7 bases. The CDR3 DNA is TGCAGTGCCATAACTAGCGGGGGGGCCCGGACCCAGTACTTC. Its translation: CSAITSGGARTQYF.

The chain uses TRBV20-1 and TRBJ1-2; tentatively, D is TRBD1 (5 bases). This CDR3 is built from 14 residues. The germline gives CDR1 DFQATT, CDR2 SNEGSKA (reference sequence). V was cut by 2 bases and J by 6 bases, with 16 bases left in between. Here the CDR3 reads CSARSPAGSDGYTF. Here the CDR3 DNA reads TGCAGTGCTAGATCGCCGGCAGGGAGTGATGGCTACACCTTC.

The chain couples TRBV12-3 or TRBV12-4 to TRBJ1-2; D possibly corresponds to TRBD1 (6 bases). The V end lost 6 bases, the J end lost 1 base, and 9 bases lay between the germline ends. There are 13 residues in the CDR3. The CDR3 DNA reads TGTGCCAGCAGCTCGGACAGTAACTATGGCTACACCTTC. This encodes CASSSDSNYGYTF.

The J gene is TRBJ2-5, the V gene TRBV5-1; D perhaps matches TRBD2 (5 bases). This CDR3 has 14 amino acids. The V and J ends lost 2 bases and 7 bases respectively, with 15 bases between them. CDR1 is SGHRS, CDR2 YFSETQ, per germline. The CDR3 sequence is CASSFSGPRGTQYF. DNA for the CDR3: TGCGCCAGCAGCTTTTCAGGACCCCGGGGGACCCAGTACTTC.

V gene TRBV6-6 combines with J gene TRBJ2-4; TRBD2 might be the D (5 bases). Trimming pared 2 bases from V and 1 base from J, leaving 18 bases between. This CDR3 contains 18 residues. Germline CDR1 is MNHNY and CDR2 is SVGAGI (reference sequence). CDR3 sequence: CASSYLPGSLLAKNIQYF. CDR3 DNA sequence: TGTGCCAGCAGTTACCTCCCGGGAAGCCTACTCGCCAAAAACATTCAGTACTTC.

This clonotype was observed a handful of times. V and J are TRBV6-6 and TRBJ1-6, with D unclear. The germline V gene has CDR1 MNHNY and CDR2 SVGAGI (reference sequence). This CDR3 is built from 11 residues. The V gene lost 4 bases and the J gene lost 9 bases, with 4 bases spanning the gap. The CDR3 DNA sequence: TGTGCCAGCAGTTCGAGTTCACCCCTCCACTTT. It encodes CASSSSSPLHF.

This clonotype was counted between two and nine times. The chain recombines TRBV9 with TRBJ2-3; the D is unclear. Germline V lookup: CDR1 SGDLS, CDR2 YYNGEE. V was trimmed by 3 bases and J by 1 base, leaving 15 bases between them. The CDR3 is 16 amino acids. The CDR3 loop is CASSDAIQRGTDTQYF. CDR3 coding DNA: TGTGCCAGCAGCGATGCTATCCAAAGGGGCACAGATACGCAGTATTTT. Drawing the rest from reference TRBV9 and TRBJ2-3, the complete variable domain is DSGVTQTPKHLITATGQRVTLRCSPRSGDLSVYWYQQSLDQGLQFLIQYYNGEERAKGNILERFSAQQFPDLHSELNLSSLELGDSALYFCASSDAIQRGTDTQYFGPGTRLTVL.

The genes are TRBV7-9 and TRBJ2-7, with a tentative D call TRBD2 (6 bases). Between the trimmed V and J ends, which lost 5 bases and 1 base, there was a span of 15 bases. The CDR3 loop spans 15 amino acids. CDR1 and CDR2 from the germline V gene are SEHNR and FQNEAQ (reference sequence). CDR3 residues: CASSRGAGPSYEQYF. CDR3 coding DNA: TGTGCCAGCAGCCGTGGGGCGGGACCGTCCTACGAGCAGTACTTC.

This clonotype occurred a few times. J is TRBJ2-7 and V is TRBV18, with 7 bases that match TRBD1. From germline, CDR1 is KGHSH and CDR2 LQKENI. V lost 3 bases and J lost 6; bases outside the gene matches: 11. This CDR3 contains 15 residues. The CDR3: CASSPLTGKSGEQYF. The DNA of the CDR3 is TGTGCCAGCTCACCCCTGACAGGGAAGTCGGGCGAGCAGTACTTC.

There are a few counts of this clonotype. The chain combines TRBV18 with TRBJ2-5; no clear D. The CDR3 loop spans 13 amino acids. CDR1 is KGHSH, CDR2 LQKENI, per germline. Trimming cost V 3 bases and J 3 bases, with 8 bases left between them. CDR3 bases: TGTGCCAGCTCACCCCTTGGTGAAGAGACCCAGTACTTC. Its translation is CASSPLGEETQYF.

This chain links TRBV12-3 or TRBV12-4 with TRBJ1-2; D is ambiguous. The CDR3 runs to 17 residues. V was cut by 1 base and J by 4 bases, with 19 bases left in between. This CDR3 is CASSLGGGGPRGYGYTF. CDR3 in DNA: TGTGCCAGCAGTTTAGGTGGTGGAGGCCCACGAGGCTATGGCTACACCTTC.

V and J are TRBV4-3 and TRBJ1-1, with 7 bases that match TRBD1. The CDR3 runs 14 residues. CDR1 and CDR2 (germline): LGHNA, YSLEER. V lost 4 bases to trimming and J lost 1 base; unmatched junction nucleotides: 3. The CDR3 nucleotides read TGCGCCAGCAGCCGCGACAGGGAGAACACTGAAGCTTTCTTT. Its protein is CASSRDRENTEAFF.

V is TRBV2 and J is TRBJ2-4; either TRBD1 or TRBD2 may fit D (5 bases each). The V and J ends lost 8 bases and 6 bases respectively, with 14 bases between them. The CDR3 has 13 amino acids. Germline loops: CDR1 SNHLY, CDR2 FYNNEI. The CDR3 DNA reads TGTGCCAGCGTTGAGGGGATTCGAAACATTCAGTACTTC. This encodes CASVEGIRNIQYF.

This rearrangement joins TRBV15 to TRBJ1-2, with D possibly matching TRBD1 (5 bases). The germline V gene encodes CDR1 LNHNV and CDR2 YYDKDF (reference sequence). The V gene lost 0 bases and the J gene lost 4 bases, with 12 bases spanning the gap. CDR3 length: 15 amino acids. CDR3 residues: CATSRDLQVIYGYTF. CDR3 sequence (DNA): TGTGCCACCAGCAGAGATTTACAGGTCATCTATGGCTACACCTTC.

The genes are TRBV4-1 and TRBJ1-1, with 7 bases identical to TRBD1. The J segment lost 1 base and the V segment lost 4 bases, leaving 3 bases of the junction unmatched. The germline CDR1 and CDR2 sequences are MGHRA and YSYEKL. The CDR3 totals 14 residues. The CDR3 DNA follows: TGCGCCAGCAGCCGGGGACAGAGGAACACTGAAGCTTTCTTT. Its protein product is CASSRGQRNTEAFF.

The CDR3 DNA is TGTGCCAGCAGTGAGATAGGATTGAACACTGAAGCTTTCTTT. It specifies CASSEIGLNTEAFF. The chain links TRBV27 to TRBJ1-1, with D hard to call. The ends were cut back, 5 bases at V and 0 bases at J, with 10 bases in the middle. CDR1 is MNHEY and CDR2 is SMNVEV in the germline V gene (reference sequence). The CDR3 length is 14 residues.

This clonotype has only a few counts. The chain joins TRBV4-2 to TRBJ2-1, with D perhaps TRBD2 (6 bases). The germline V gene encodes CDR1 LGHNA and CDR2 YNFKEQ. This CDR3 has 18 residues. The germline V and J ends were trimmed by 0 bases and 4 bases, with 19 bases remaining between them. CDR3 bases: TGTGCCAGCAGCCAAGAGGAGGGCCAGAGAAAGGGGTACAATGAGCAGTTCTTC. Translated, it gives CASSQEEGQRKGYNEQFF.

J is TRBJ1-4 and V is TRBV4-3; TRBD1 matches 12 bases. The CDR3 totals 17 residues. CDR1 is LGHNA, CDR2 YSLEER, per germline. Trimming removed 1 base from V and 4 bases from J; junction bases left unmatched: 4. The chain's CDR3 is CASSQVGTGGYNEKLFF. DNA of the CDR3: TGCGCCAGCAGCCAAGTGGGGACAGGGGGCTATAATGAAAAACTGTTTTTT.